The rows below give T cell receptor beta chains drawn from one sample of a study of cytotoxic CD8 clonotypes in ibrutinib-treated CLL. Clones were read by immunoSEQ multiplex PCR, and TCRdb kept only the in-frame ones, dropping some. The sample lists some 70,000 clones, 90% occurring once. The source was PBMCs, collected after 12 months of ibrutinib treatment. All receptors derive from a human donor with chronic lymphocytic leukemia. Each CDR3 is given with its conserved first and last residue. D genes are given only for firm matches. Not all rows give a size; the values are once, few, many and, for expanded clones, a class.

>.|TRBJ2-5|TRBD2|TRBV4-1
TGCGCCAGCAGCCCGCTGGCGCGGGAGGTACAAGAGACCCAGTACTTC
CASSPLAREVQETQYF
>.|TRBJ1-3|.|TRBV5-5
TGTGCCAGCAGCTTGGGAATAAGTCTGAGCTCTGGAAACACCATATATTTT
CASSLGISLSSGNTIYF
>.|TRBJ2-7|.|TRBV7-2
TGTGCCAGCAGCGCGGGACTTACGTACTACGAGCAGTACTTC
CASSAGLTYYEQYF
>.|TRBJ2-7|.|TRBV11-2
TGTGCCAGCAGCTTAGGCGGGCCCTACGAGCAGTACTTC
CASSLGGPYEQYF
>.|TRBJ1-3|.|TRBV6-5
TGTGCCAGCAGTAAACTCTCTGGAAACACCATATATTTT
CASSKLSGNTIYF
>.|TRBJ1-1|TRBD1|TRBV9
TGTGCCAGCAGCGTAGGGGACAGGGGGAAGACTGAAGCTTTCTTT
CASSVGDRGKTEAFF
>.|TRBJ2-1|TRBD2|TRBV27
TGTGCCAGCAGTTCATTTCTGCCGGGACTAGCGTCAGCAACGATCTTTAATGAGCAGTTCTTC
CASSSFLPGLASATIFNEQFF
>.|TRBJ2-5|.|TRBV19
TGTGCCAGTAGTATTTTTTCCGGGGGCTCGAAGACCCAGTACTTC
CASSIFSGGSKTQYF
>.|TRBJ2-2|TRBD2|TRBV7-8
TGTGCCAGCAGCCCCGTAAGGAGGGGCACTAGCGGGAGAAGCACCGGGGAGCTGTTTTTT
CASSPVRRGTSGRSTGELFF
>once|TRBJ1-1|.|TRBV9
TGTGCCAGCAGTCGGGACGTAGATCCCTTTGGTGCCGAAGCTTTCTTT
CASSRDVDPFGAEAFF
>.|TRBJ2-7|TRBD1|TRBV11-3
TGTGCCAGCAGCCATCTAGACAGGGGTGGTGGCTACGAGCAGTACTTC
CASSHLDRGGGYEQYF
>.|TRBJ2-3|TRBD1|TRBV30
TGTGCCTGGAAAAGGCTCGGGACAGGGTTAGGGGATACGCAGTATTTT
CAWKRLGTGLGDTQYF
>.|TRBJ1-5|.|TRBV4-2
TGTGCCAGCAGCCAAGATCGGGATCAGCCCCAGCATTTT
CASSQDRDQPQHF
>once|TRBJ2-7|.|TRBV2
TGTGCCAGCAACAAGGTGTTATCATACGAGCAGTACTTC
CASNKVLSYEQYF
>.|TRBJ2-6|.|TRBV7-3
TGTGCCAGCAGCTACTCTGGGGCCAACGTCCTGACTTTC
CASSYSGANVLTF
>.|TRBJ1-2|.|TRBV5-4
TGTGCCAGCAGCCCCTCGCGTCCCCTGGGCGCTAACTATGGCTACACCTTC
CASSPSRPLGANYGYTF
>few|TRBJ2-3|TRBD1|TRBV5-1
TGCGCCAGCAGCTTAAGGGACAGGGCGGTAGGAGATACGCAGTATTTT
CASSLRDRAVGDTQYF
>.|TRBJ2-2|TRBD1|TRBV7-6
TGTGCCAGCAGCGCGACAGGGGGCATCGGGGAGCTGTTTTTT
CASSATGGIGELFF